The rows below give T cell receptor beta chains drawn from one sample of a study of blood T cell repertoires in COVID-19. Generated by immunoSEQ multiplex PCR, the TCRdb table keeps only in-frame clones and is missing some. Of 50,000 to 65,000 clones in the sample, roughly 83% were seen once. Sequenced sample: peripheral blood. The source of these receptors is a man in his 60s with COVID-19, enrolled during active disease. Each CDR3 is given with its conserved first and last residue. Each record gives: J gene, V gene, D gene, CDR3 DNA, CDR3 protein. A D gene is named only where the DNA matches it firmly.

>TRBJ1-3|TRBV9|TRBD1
TGTGCCAGCAGTCAAACGGGACAGCGGGGAAACACCATATATTTT
CASSQTGQRGNTIYF
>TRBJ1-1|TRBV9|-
TGTGCCAGCAGCCCCGAGCCGCGGGCAGATTACACTGAAGCTTTCTTT
CASSPEPRADYTEAFF
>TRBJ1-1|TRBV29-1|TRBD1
TGCAGCGCATCGACAGGGGAGCTCACTGAAGCTTTCTTT
CSASTGELTEAFF
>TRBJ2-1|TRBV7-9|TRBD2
TGTGCCAGCAGAATAGCGGGGTACAATGAGCAGTTCTTC
CASRIAGYNEQFF
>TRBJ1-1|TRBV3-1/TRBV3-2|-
TGTGCCAGCAGCCAACCTCGCGCAGGGCTTAACACTGAAGCTTTCTTT
CASSQPRAGLNTEAFF
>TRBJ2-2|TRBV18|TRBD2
TGTGCCAGCTCTCTGCCTTTAGCGGGAGACTCCGGGGAGCTGTTTTTT
CASSLPLAGDSGELFF
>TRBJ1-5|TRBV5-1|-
TGCGCCAGCAGCTTGGAAGCCAATCAGCCCCAGCATTTT
CASSLEANQPQHF
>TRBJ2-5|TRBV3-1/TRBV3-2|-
TGTGCCAGCAGCCTCCTGTCGGTATACCAGTACTTC
CASSLLSVYQYF
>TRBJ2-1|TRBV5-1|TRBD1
TGCGCCAGCAGCTTCGAGGGGGCGGACAATGAGCAGTTCTTC
CASSFEGADNEQFF
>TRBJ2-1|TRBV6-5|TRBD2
TGTGCCAGCAGGATTACGGGGGGAGGTAACAATGAGCAGTTCTTC
CASRITGGGNNEQFF